The 16 T cell receptor beta chains below were found in one sample sequenced in a study of regulatory T cells in long-lasting Graves disease. Assembly of TCR beta libraries relied on iRepertoire HTBI primers together with Arm-PCR of CDR3 regions. TCRdb analysed the multiplex PCR reads with MiXCR anew, one entry per CDR3 protein. This sample yields over 200,000 distinct CDR3 sequences, of which 18% are seen a single time; approximately 20% belongs to the top ten. Time point noted: newly diagnosed GD, antithyroid drugs for less than 3 months. PBMC-extracted RNA yielded the TCR library. Sequenced here: peripheral blood mononuclear cells (PBMCs), sampled at new diagnosis, from a patient treated with antithyroid drugs. These receptors originate from a female donor with Graves disease.

This clonotype was seen many times. The chain links TRBV7-2 to TRBJ1-4; a weak D match, TRBD1 (5 bases). The CDR3 is 14 amino acids. The V end was cut by 1 base, the J end by 8 bases, with 11 bases between. In germline, CDR1 is SGHTA, CDR2 FQGNSA. The DNA of the CDR3 is TGTGCCAGCAGCTTAGACCAGGGTGGCGAAAAACTGTTTTTT. It yields the protein CASSLDQGGEKLFF. The whole variable domain, filled in from reference TRBV7-2 and TRBJ1-4, reads GAGVSQSPSNKVTEKGKDVELRCDPISGHTALYWYRQSLGQGLEFLIYFQGNSAPDKSGLPSDRFSAERTGGSVSTLTIQRTQQEDSAVYLCASSLDQGGEKLFFGSGTQLSVL.

This clonotype was seen a handful of times. This chain uses TRBV2 with TRBJ1-2; 7 nucleotides line up with TRBD1. With V trimmed by 1 base and J by 4 bases, 3 bases remained unmatched. CDR3 length: 14 residues. Germline assignment: CDR1 SNHLY and CDR2 FYNNEI. The CDR3 sequence: CASSEGAGGYGYTF. The CDR3 bases are TGTGCCAGCAGTGAAGGGGCAGGGGGCTATGGCTACACCTTC.

This clonotype was recorded many times. Written as DNA, the CDR3 is TGTGCCTCCACCCTTATCCAGGCGCCCGGTACTGAAGCTTTCTTT. Translating gives CASTLIQAPGTEAFF. V and J are TRBV30 and TRBJ1-1; no clear D. This CDR3 spans 15 amino acids. V shed 7 bases and J shed 5 bases, with 23 bases lying between them. Germline lookup yields CDR1 GTSNPN and CDR2 SVGIG (reference sequence).

V and J are TRBV5-4 and TRBJ2-2, with 14 bases fitting TRBD2. The V gene's germline CDR1 is SGHNT and CDR2 YYREEE (reference sequence). V was clipped by 4 bases and J by 2 bases; unmatched bases: 4. The CDR3 is made up of 17 amino acids. The CDR3 DNA sequence: TGTGCCAGCAGCAAGGGACTAGCGGGAGCTAACACCGGGGAGCTGTTTTTT. It translates to CASSKGLAGANTGELFF.

The sample holds many counts of this clonotype. The V gene is TRBV12-3 or TRBV12-4, the J gene TRBJ1-5; 8 bases align to TRBD1. This CDR3 is 14 amino acids long. The V and J ends lost 8 bases and 2 bases, in that order; junction bases with no gene match: 5. The CDR3 loop is CASGRTGRNQPQHF. The CDR3 DNA is TGTGCCAGCGGAAGGACAGGGCGCAATCAGCCCCAGCATTTT.

This clonotype has ten or more counts. The rearrangement links TRBV9 to TRBJ2-3; TRBD2 matches 16 bases. The CDR3 is made up of 17 amino acids. Trimming cost V 0 bases and J 6 bases; bases outside gene matches: 4. Germline-derived CDR1 and CDR2 are SGDLS and YYNGEE. CDR3 DNA: TGTGCCAGCAGCGTAGAGGGGACTAGCGGGAGGGCCGATACGCAGTATTTT. It codes for CASSVEGTSGRADTQYF.

In its sample, this clonotype was seen a few times. CDR3 amino acids: CASSPGRNNEQFF. The CDR3 DNA reads TGTGCCAGCAGCCCGGGACGGAACAATGAGCAGTTCTTC. This chain uses TRBV5-4 with TRBJ2-1, with D perhaps TRBD1 or TRBD2 (5 bases each). With 4 bases removed from V and 5 bases from J, the gap between germline ends came to 10 bases. Germline CDR1 is SGHNT and CDR2 is YYREEE (reference sequence). This CDR3 region has 13 residues.

There are a few counts of this clonotype. The V call is TRBV29-1, the J call TRBJ2-3; D is ambiguous. The germline V and J ends were trimmed by 7 bases and 4 bases, with 9 bases remaining between them. Germline values: CDR1 SQVTM, CDR2 ANQGSEA. The CDR3 covers 11 residues. The CDR3 loop reads CSAYSSDTQYF. CDR3 bases: TGCAGCGCCTACAGTTCAGATACGCAGTATTTT.

Ten or more counts support this clonotype. The J gene is TRBJ2-7, the V gene TRBV27; TRBD2 matches 12 bases. After removal of 0 bases from V and 2 bases from J, the junction contained 2 bases not matched to a gene. The V gene's germline CDR1 is MNHEY and CDR2 SMNVEV (reference sequence). The length of the CDR3 is 16 residues. CDR3 coding DNA: TGTGCCAGCAGTTTATCGCTAGCGGGAGGGACCTACGAGCAGTACTTC. Its translation: CASSLSLAGGTYEQYF.

This clonotype was counted only a few times. The V call is TRBV4-3, the J call TRBJ2-3; no firm D call. Looked up from germline, CDR1 is LGHNA and CDR2 is YSLEER. The CDR3 sequence is 18 residues long. Deletions cut 0 bases from V and 0 bases from J, with 16 bases between. CDR3 sequence reads: CASSQDFRRFGSTDTQYF. DNA of the CDR3: TGCGCCAGCAGCCAAGATTTTCGTAGGTTCGGCAGCACAGATACGCAGTATTTT.

This clonotype was recorded many times. The V gene is TRBV12-3 or TRBV12-4, the J gene TRBJ2-1; 10 positions agree with TRBD2. The trim removed 4 bases at V and 8 bases at J, leaving 8 bases unmatched. CDR3 size: 15 residues. The CDR3 DNA sequence: TGTGCCAGCAGTTCTTTAATAGCGGGAGGCTATGAGCAGTTCTTC. Protein product: CASSSLIAGGYEQFF.

In its sample, this clonotype was seen many times. The rearrangement uses TRBV10-3 and TRBJ1-1; a possible D gene is TRBD1 (5 bases). Germline-derived CDR1 and CDR2 are ENHRY and SYGVKD. CDR3 length: 14 amino acids. V was clipped by 1 base and J by 6 bases, with 12 bases between them. The CDR3 bases are TGTGCCATCAGTGAGTTGACAGAGAAATCTGAAGCTTTCTTT. This codes for CAISELTEKSEAFF.

This clonotype was counted ten times or more. This chain joins TRBV27 and TRBJ2-1; possible D gene TRBD1, 5 bases. Germline CDR1 is MNHEY and CDR2 is SMNVEV (reference sequence). Trimming left V 5 bases short and J 0 bases short, with 17 bases between. The CDR3 is 17 amino acids. CDR3 residues: CASSSFLRQTSYNEQFF. The CDR3 bases are TGTGCCAGCAGTAGTTTCCTTCGACAGACCTCCTACAATGAGCAGTTCTTC.

The chain recombines TRBV12-3 or TRBV12-4 with TRBJ1-2; no clear D gene. V was trimmed by 5 bases and J by 3 bases, leaving 10 bases between them. The CDR3 is made up of 13 amino acids. The CDR3 coding sequence is TGTGCCAGCAGTCCGGGAGACTACTATGGCTACACCTTC. It encodes CASSPGDYYGYTF.

This clonotype was seen a few times. CDR3 nucleotides: TGTGCCACCGGGCTTAGGACTAGCGGGAGATTTGGGGCCTACAATGAGCAGTTCTTC. This sequence encodes CATGLRTSGRFGAYNEQFF. The chain employs TRBV24-1 and TRBJ2-1; 13 bases are a match to TRBD2. The V and J ends lost 9 bases and 2 bases, in that order; junction bases with no gene match: 15. The CDR3 is 19 residues long. The germline CDR1 and CDR2 sequences are KGHDR and SFDVKD.

This clonotype was counted ten times or more. This chain links TRBV7-2 with TRBJ1-2; no firm D call. The ends were cut back, 4 bases at V and 2 bases at J, with 2 bases in the middle. There are 11 residues in the CDR3. Germline V CDR1 and CDR2: SGHTA, FQGNSA. The DNA of the CDR3 is TGTGCCAGCAGCTACAACTATGGCTACACCTTC. Translation: CASSYNYGYTF.